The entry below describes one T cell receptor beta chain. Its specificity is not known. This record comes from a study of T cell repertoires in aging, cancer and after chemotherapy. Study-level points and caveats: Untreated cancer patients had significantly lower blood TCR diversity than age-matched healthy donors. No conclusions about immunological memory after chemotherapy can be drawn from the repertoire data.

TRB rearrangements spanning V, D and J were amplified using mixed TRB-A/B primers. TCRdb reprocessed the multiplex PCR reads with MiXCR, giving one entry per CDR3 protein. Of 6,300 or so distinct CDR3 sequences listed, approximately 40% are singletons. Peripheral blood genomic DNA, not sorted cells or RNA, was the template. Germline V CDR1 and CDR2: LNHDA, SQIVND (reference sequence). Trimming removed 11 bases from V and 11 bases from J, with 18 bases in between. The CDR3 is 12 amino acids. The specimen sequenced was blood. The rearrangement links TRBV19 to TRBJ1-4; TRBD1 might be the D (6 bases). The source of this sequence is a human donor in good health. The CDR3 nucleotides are TGTGCCTCCTCGGAACAGGGATGGAAACTGTTTTTT. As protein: CASSEQGWKLFF.